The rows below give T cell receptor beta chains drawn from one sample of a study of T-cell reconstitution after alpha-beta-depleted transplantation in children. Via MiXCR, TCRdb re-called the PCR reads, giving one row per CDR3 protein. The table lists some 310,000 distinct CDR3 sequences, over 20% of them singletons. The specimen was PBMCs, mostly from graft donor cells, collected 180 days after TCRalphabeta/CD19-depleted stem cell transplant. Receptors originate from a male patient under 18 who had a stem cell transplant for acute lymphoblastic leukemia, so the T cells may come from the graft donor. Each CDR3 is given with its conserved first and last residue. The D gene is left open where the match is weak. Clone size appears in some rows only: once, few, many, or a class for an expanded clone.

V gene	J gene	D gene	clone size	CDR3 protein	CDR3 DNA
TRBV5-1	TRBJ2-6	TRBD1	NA	CASSRQGSPGANVLTF	TGCGCCAGCAGCCGACAGGGGTCCCCTGGGGCCAACGTCCTGACTTTC
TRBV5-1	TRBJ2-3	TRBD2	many	CASSFRTSGSTDTQYF	TGCGCCAGCAGCTTCAGGACTAGCGGTAGCACAGATACGCAGTATTTT
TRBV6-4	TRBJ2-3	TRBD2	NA	CASSGLAGGEGRATDTQYF	TGTGCCAGCAGTGGACTAGCGGGAGGGGAGGGGAGGGCCACAGATACGCAGTATTTT
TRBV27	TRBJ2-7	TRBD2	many	CASSPLAAYEQYF	TGTGCCAGCAGTCCGCTAGCGGCCTACGAGCAGTACTTC
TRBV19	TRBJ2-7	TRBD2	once	CASMRTSGSSYEQYF	TGTGCCAGTATGCGGACTAGCGGAAGCTCCTACGAGCAGTACTTC
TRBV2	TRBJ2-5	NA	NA	CASSEARGGHIGTQYF	TGTGCCAGCAGTGAAGCGCGAGGTGGGCATATAGGGACCCAGTACTTC
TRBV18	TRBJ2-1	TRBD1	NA	CASSQGAIYNEQFF	TGTGCCAGCTCCCAGGGGGCTATATACAATGAGCAGTTCTTC
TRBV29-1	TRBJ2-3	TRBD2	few	CSVHVGREGNSQYF	TGCAGCGTTCACGTGGGGCGGGAGGGCAACTCACAGTATTTT
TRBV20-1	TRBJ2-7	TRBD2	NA	CSARGTNSGRRYEQYF	TGCAGTGCTAGAGGTACCAATAGCGGGAGGCGGTACGAGCAGTACTTC
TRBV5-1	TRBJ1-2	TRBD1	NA	CASSIGTDYGYTF	TGCGCCAGCAGCATCGGGACAGACTATGGCTACACCTTC
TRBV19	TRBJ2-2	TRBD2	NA	CASRNGLVVAGELFF	TGTGCCAGTAGGAATGGACTAGTAGTTGCCGGGGAGCTGTTTTTT
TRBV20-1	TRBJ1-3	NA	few	CCARGVAGPASGNTIYF	TGCTGTGCTAGAGGAGTGGCGGGGCCGGCCTCTGGAAACACCATATATTTT
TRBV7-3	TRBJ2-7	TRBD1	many	CASSHPGQGPDEQYF	TGTGCCAGCAGCCATCCGGGACAGGGCCCAGACGAGCAGTACTTC
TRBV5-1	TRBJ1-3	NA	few	CASSLGISGNTIYF	TGCGCCAGCAGCTTGGGGATTTCTGGAAACACCATATATTTT
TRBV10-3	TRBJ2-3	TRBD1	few	CAISESQTGTGLPRGTDTQYF	TGTGCCATCAGTGAGTCGCAAACCGGGACAGGTCTACCTAGGGGCACAGATACGCAGTATTTT
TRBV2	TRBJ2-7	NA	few	CASGTAYEQYF	TGTGCCAGCGGGACCGCCTACGAGCAGTACTTC
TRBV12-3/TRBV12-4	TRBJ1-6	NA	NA	CASSGPRSSYNSPLHF	TGTGCCAGCAGTGGACCGAGGAGCTCCTATAATTCACCCCTCCACTTT
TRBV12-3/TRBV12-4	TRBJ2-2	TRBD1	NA	CAHRDSSTGELFF	TGTGCCCACCGGGACAGCTCCACCGGGGAGCTGTTTTTT
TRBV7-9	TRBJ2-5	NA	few	CASSLEQLEGTQYF	TGTGCCAGCAGCTTAGAACAGCTGGAAGGGACCCAGTACTTC
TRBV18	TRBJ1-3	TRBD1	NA	CASSPPGQNGNTIYF	TGTGCCAGCTCACCACCGGGACAGAATGGAAACACCATATATTTT
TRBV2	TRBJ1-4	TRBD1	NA	CASSEAWDRAINEKLFF	TGTGCCAGCAGTGAAGCGTGGGACAGGGCTATTAATGAAAAACTGTTTTTT
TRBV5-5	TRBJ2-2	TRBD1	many	CASSLGQGTYYGTGELFF	TGTGCCAGCAGCCTGGGACAGGGAACGTATTATGGCACCGGGGAGCTGTTTTTT
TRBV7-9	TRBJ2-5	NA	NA	CASSSYTRRGETQYF	TGTGCCAGCAGCTCCTATACTAGGAGGGGAGAGACCCAGTACTTC
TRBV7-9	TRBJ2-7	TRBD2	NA	CASTPRAGGSYEQYF	TGTGCCAGCACCCCTCGGGCGGGAGGTTCCTACGAGCAGTACTTC
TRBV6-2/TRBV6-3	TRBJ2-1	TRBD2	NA	CASRGGLAGASYNEQFF	TGTGCCAGCAGGGGTGGACTAGCGGGGGCCTCCTACAATGAGCAGTTCTTC
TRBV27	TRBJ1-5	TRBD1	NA	CASSGTGGSNQPQHF	TGTGCCAGCAGTGGGACAGGGGGTAGCAATCAGCCCCAGCATTTT
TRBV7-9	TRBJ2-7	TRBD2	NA	CASRASAGVFYEQYF	TGTGCCAGCAGAGCTTCCGCGGGAGTGTTCTACGAGCAGTACTTC
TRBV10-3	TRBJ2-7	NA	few	CAISELGSSYEQYF	TGTGCCATCAGTGAACTGGGGTCGTCCTACGAGCAGTACTTC
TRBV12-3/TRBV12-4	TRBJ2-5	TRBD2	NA	CASRIAGGPKETQYF	TGTGCCAGCAGAATAGCGGGAGGGCCCAAAGAGACCCAGTACTTC
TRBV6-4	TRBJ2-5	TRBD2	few	CASRPGLASQETQYF	TGTGCCAGCAGACCGGGACTAGCCTCCCAAGAGACCCAGTACTTC
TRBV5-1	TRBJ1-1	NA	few	CASSLGAGVETEAFF	TGCGCCAGCAGCTTGGGGGCAGGGGTTGAGACTGAAGCTTTCTTT
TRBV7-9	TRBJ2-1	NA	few	CASRDIYNEQFF	TGTGCCAGCAGGGACATTTACAATGAGCAGTTCTTC
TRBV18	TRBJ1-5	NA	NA	CASSPPNSQGLQPQHF	TGTGCCAGCTCACCACCGAATTCGCAGGGGCTTCAGCCCCAGCATTTT
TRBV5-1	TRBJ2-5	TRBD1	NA	CASSFTLTGQETQYF	TGCGCCAGCAGCTTCACATTGACAGGGCAAGAGACCCAGTACTTC
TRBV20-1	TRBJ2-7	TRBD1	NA	CSARNRDSPSYEQYF	TGCAGTGCTAGAAACCGGGACAGTCCATCCTACGAGCAGTACTTC
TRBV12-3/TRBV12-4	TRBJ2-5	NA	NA	CASSRSQGGGETQYF	TGTGCCAGCAGTCGGTCACAGGGCGGAGGAGAGACCCAGTACTTC
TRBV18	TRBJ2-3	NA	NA	CASSPTLGKTRGTDTQYF	TGTGCCAGCTCACCAACACTAGGAAAAACACGGGGCACAGATACGCAGTATTTT
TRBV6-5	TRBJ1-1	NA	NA	CASGLSTGAFF	TGTGCCAGCGGTCTATCCACTGGAGCTTTCTTT
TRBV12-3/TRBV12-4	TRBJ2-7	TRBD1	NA	CASSPRTGAYEQYF	TGTGCCAGCAGTCCCCGGACAGGGGCCTACGAGCAGTACTTC
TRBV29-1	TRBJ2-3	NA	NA	CSVAGRHTDTQYF	TGCAGCGTTGCAGGGAGGCACACAGATACGCAGTATTTT
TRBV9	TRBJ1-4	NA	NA	CASSVTDWDTEKLFF	TGTGCCAGCAGCGTAACAGATTGGGACACCGAAAAACTGTTTTTT
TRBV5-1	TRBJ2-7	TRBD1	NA	CASSFRGSGEQYF	TGCGCCAGCAGCTTCAGGGGGTCCGGCGAGCAGTACTTC
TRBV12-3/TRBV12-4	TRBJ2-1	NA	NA	CASSFGGGTWGNEQFF	TGTGCCAGCAGTTTCGGTGGGGGGACCTGGGGCAATGAGCAGTTCTTC
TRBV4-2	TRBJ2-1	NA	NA	CASSQVLVSYNEQFF	TGTGCCAGCAGCCAAGTCCTAGTCTCCTACAATGAGCAGTTCTTC
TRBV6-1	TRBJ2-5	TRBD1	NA	CASSVPRTGGGTQYF	TGTGCCAGCAGTGTCCCTAGGACAGGGGGGGGGACCCAGTACTTC
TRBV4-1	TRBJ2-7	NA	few	CASSQDPAGGPAYEQYF	TGCGCCAGCAGCCAAGATCCAGCGGGCGGTCCGGCCTACGAGCAGTACTTC
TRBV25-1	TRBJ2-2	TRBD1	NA	CASSPSTGANTGELFF	TGTGCCAGCAGTCCGTCGACAGGGGCCAACACCGGGGAGCTGTTTTTT
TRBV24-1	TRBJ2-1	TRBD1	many	CATSRGQGAPYNEQFF	TGTGCCACCAGTCGAGGACAGGGGGCCCCCTACAATGAGCAGTTCTTC
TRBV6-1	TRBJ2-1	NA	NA	CASAGRAGGYNEQFF	TGTGCCAGCGCGGGAAGAGCGGGCGGCTACAATGAGCAGTTCTTC
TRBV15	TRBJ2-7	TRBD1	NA	CATSKQGQGAYEQYF	TGTGCCACCAGCAAGCAGGGACAGGGGGCCTACGAGCAGTACTTC
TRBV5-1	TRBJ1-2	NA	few	CASGSGIVYGYTF	TGCGCCAGCGGTAGCGGGATAGTCTATGGCTACACCTTC
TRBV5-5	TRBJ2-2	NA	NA	CASSLWVPANTGELFF	TGTGCCAGCAGCTTGTGGGTTCCGGCGAACACCGGGGAGCTGTTTTTT
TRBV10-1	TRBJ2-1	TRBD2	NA	CASSEGTSGSEVDEQFF	TGCGCCAGCAGTGAGGGGACTAGCGGGAGCGAGGTGGATGAGCAGTTCTTC
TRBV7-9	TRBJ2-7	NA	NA	CASSPGSSIGLYEQYF	TGTGCCAGCAGCCCCGGCTCAAGTATTGGCCTATACGAGCAGTACTTC
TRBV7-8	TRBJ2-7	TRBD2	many	CASSLAGGLYEQYF	TGTGCCAGCAGTTTAGCGGGAGGTCTCTACGAGCAGTACTTC
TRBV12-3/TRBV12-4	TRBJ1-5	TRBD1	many	CASSVLGTGDDQPQHF	TGTGCCAGCAGTGTACTCGGGACAGGGGATGATCAGCCCCAGCATTTT
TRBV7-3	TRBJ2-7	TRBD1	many	CASSLDRAPYEQYF	TGTGCCAGCAGCTTGGACAGGGCTCCGTACGAGCAGTACTTC
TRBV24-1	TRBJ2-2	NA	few	CATSDYRGPGELFF	TGTGCCACCAGTGATTATCGGGGGCCTGGGGAGCTGTTTTTT